Reported below is one T cell receptor (beta chain). These data are taken from a study of cytomegalovirus exposure and HLA in healthy donors. The CDR3 spans 18 residues. V lost 5 bases, J lost 1 base, and 16 bases stayed unmatched. Germline CDR1 and CDR2: SEHNR and FQNEAQ (reference sequence). 13 Jbeta primers and 60 Vbeta primers were used for the PCR. Repertoires were generated with immunoSEQ multiplex PCR, while TCRdb's copy carries only in-frame clones and drops some. There are 130,000 to 150,000 clones in the sample; around 75% occur only once, and under 2% lies in the top ten. Sequencing was performed on PBMCs. The sequence was obtained from a woman between 18 and 29 years old in good health and CMV-seronegative. The genes are TRBV7-9 and TRBJ2-5; 7 bases align to TRBD1. Written as DNA, the CDR3 is TGTGCCAGCAGCCTCATATCCGGGACAGCCTCCGTCCAAGAGACCCAGTACTTC. Translation: CASSLISGTASVQETQYF.